The next 17 T cell receptor beta chains were all read from a single sample in a study of T-cell memory formation after mild COVID-19. Each CDR3 protein gets one entry after TCRdb re-called the 5' RACE reads with MiXCR. The sample holds about 360,000 distinct CDR3 sequences, 14% seen once. Sequencing was done on a sample of PBMCs or a T cell subset sorted from them (not recorded which). All receptors derive from a man aged 18-30 years who had mild COVID-19 (a few samples of this study predate the infection). Cell type and time point are not known.

This clonotype turned up a few times. The chain couples TRBV7-2 to TRBJ2-7; 11 bases align to TRBD2. This CDR3 contains 16 residues. Unmatched junction bases numbered 6, after V lost 3 bases and J lost 2 bases. CDR1 is SGHTA, CDR2 FQGNSA, per germline. The CDR3 is CASSLVSGGDTYEQYV. Written as DNA, the CDR3 is TGTGCCAGCAGCTTGGTTAGCGGGGGGGACACCTACGAGCAGTACGTC.

The chain uses TRBV7-2 and TRBJ2-2; D may match TRBD1 or TRBD2 (5 bases each). Germline values: CDR1 SGHTA, CDR2 FQGNSA. The CDR3 covers 15 residues. Trimming shortened V by 4 bases and J by 3 bases, and 12 bases separated the two germline ends. CDR3 residues: CASSSPKGHTGELFF. The CDR3 DNA sequence: TGTGCCAGCAGCTCCCCGAAGGGACACACCGGGGAGCTGTTTTTT.

There are a few counts of this clonotype. V and J are TRBV6-5 and TRBJ2-7, with D unclear. V shed 5 bases and J shed 0 bases, with 8 bases lying between them. CDR1 is MNHEY and CDR2 is SVGAGI in the germline V gene. The CDR3 loop spans 13 amino acids. The CDR3 is CASSDRISYEQYF. CDR3 bases: TGTGCCAGCAGTGATCGGATCTCCTACGAGCAGTACTTC.

This clonotype was seen ten or more times. The chain combines TRBV4-2 with TRBJ2-7, with TRBD2 as a possible D gene (6 bases). Germline assignment: CDR1 LGHNA and CDR2 YNFKEQ. This CDR3 contains 13 residues. V lost 5 bases and J lost 6, with 14 bases in between. CDR3 residues: CASSLGEAGEQYF. CDR3 nucleotide sequence: TGTGCCAGCAGCTTAGGGGAGGCGGGCGAGCAGTACTTC.

The gene calls are TRBV19 and TRBJ1-4; D is perhaps TRBD1 (5 bases). Germline V gene sequence: CDR1 LNHDA, CDR2 SQIVND (reference sequence). V dropped 7 bases and J dropped 5 bases, with 11 bases sitting between them. The CDR3 runs to 13 residues. Written as DNA, the CDR3 is TGTGCCAGTACCGGGGACCTAAATGAAAAACTGTTTTTT. It codes for CASTGDLNEKLFF.

There are many counts of this clonotype. The CDR3 DNA sequence: TGTGCCACCAGCAGATCGGACTTCCGAACCGGGGAGCTGTTTTTT. Translation gives CATSRSDFRTGELFF. The chain joins TRBV15 to TRBJ2-2, with a tentative D call TRBD2 (5 bases). V was shortened by 2 bases and J by 5 bases, with 12 bases between the two germline ends. The CDR3 consists of 15 residues. Germline CDR1 LNHNV, CDR2 YYDKDF (reference sequence).

CDR3 loop: CASSQARQGSVSPLHF. The CDR3 DNA sequence: TGTGCCAGCAGCCAAGCGAGACAGGGCTCGGTTTCACCCCTCCACTTT. The V call is TRBV4-2, the J call TRBJ1-6; 7 positions agree with TRBD1. The germline gives CDR1 LGHNA, CDR2 YNFKEQ. V trimming: 1 base; J trimming: 9 bases; junction bases outside the gene matches: 9. The CDR3 spans 16 residues.

The chain joins TRBV5-1 to TRBJ1-2; no clear D. The CDR3 loop spans 14 amino acids. Germline V gene data show CDR1 as SGHRS and CDR2 as YFSETQ. V lost 0 bases and J 1 base, leaving 7 bases between the germline ends. The chain's CDR3 is CASSLVIFNYGYTF. CDR3 coding DNA: TGCGCCAGCAGCTTGGTTATATTTAACTATGGCTACACCTTC.

This clonotype was observed a few times. The chain recombines TRBV12-3 or TRBV12-4 with TRBJ1-1; 9 nucleotides align to TRBD1. This CDR3 is built from 14 residues. V shed 6 bases and J 4 bases; nucleotides not matched to a gene: 6. CDR3 loop: CASSIPDRGTEAFF. In DNA form, the CDR3 reads TGTGCCAGCAGCATCCCGGACAGGGGCACTGAAGCTTTCTTT.

There are a few counts of this clonotype. The chain is built from TRBV7-9 and TRBJ2-7; the D gene is possibly TRBD1 (6 bases). CDR3 length: 15 amino acids. Trimming cost V 0 bases and J 6 bases, with 15 bases left between them. The germline CDR1 and CDR2 sequences are SEHNR and FQNEAQ (reference sequence). DNA of the CDR3: TGTGCCAGCAGCTTAGCGCTCCCAGGGGTCTTCGAGCAGTACGTC. It encodes CASSLALPGVFEQYV.

CDR3 nucleotide sequence: TGCGCCAGCAGCTTGATTCCTTGGAATGAGCAGTTCTTC. Its protein product is CASSLIPWNEQFF. The chain is built from TRBV5-1 and TRBJ2-1; D is unclear. Germline assignment: CDR1 SGHRS and CDR2 YFSETQ. Trimming removed 1 base from V and 7 bases from J, with 9 bases in between. The CDR3 sequence is 13 residues long.

The chain carries TRBV7-6 and TRBJ1-6; the D gene is possibly TRBD1 (5 bases). Trimming removed 2 bases at V and 8 bases at J, with 10 bases between. Germline values: CDR1 SGHVS, CDR2 FNYEAQ. The CDR3 has 14 amino acids. This CDR3 reads CASSLTGGDSPLHF. For the CDR3, the DNA is TGTGCCAGCAGCTTAACCGGGGGAGATTCACCCCTCCACTTT.

This clonotype has ten or more counts. CDR3 loop: CSATIWGEQETQYF. DNA for the CDR3: TGCAGTGCTACGATTTGGGGAGAGCAAGAGACCCAGTACTTC. The chain has TRBV20-1 and TRBJ2-5; D is perhaps TRBD2 (5 bases). This CDR3 spans 14 amino acids. V shed 4 bases and J shed 2 bases, with 14 bases lying between them. The germline CDR1 and CDR2 sequences are DFQATT and SNEGSKA (reference sequence).

V usage is TRBV7-2 and J usage is TRBJ2-4; the D gene is possibly TRBD1 (6 bases). Trimming removed 5 bases from V and 1 base from J, with 9 bases in between. The CDR3 runs to 14 residues. From germline, CDR1 is SGHTA and CDR2 FQGNSA. CDR3 in amino acids: CASSQGTAKNIQYF. DNA for the CDR3: TGTGCCAGCAGCCAGGGGACGGCCAAAAACATTCAGTACTTC.

V usage is TRBV6-2 or TRBV6-3 and J usage is TRBJ1-5; D is possibly TRBD1 (6 bases). The CDR3 runs to 14 residues. The germline V gene encodes CDR1 MNHEY and CDR2 SVGEGT. V gave up 7 bases and J gave up 4 bases, with 14 bases separating them. This CDR3 reads CASTWGAENQPQHF. The CDR3, as DNA: TGTGCCAGCACCTGGGGGGCGGAAAATCAGCCCCAGCATTTT.

The sample holds a few counts of this clonotype. J is TRBJ1-2 and V is TRBV9, with D hard to call. CDR1 and CDR2 from the germline V gene are SGDLS and YYNGEE. The CDR3 contains 15 residues. Trimming shortened V by 0 bases and J by 5 bases, and 14 bases separated the two germline ends. The CDR3 protein is CASSVDGQAGYGYTF. In DNA, the CDR3 is TGTGCCAGCAGCGTAGATGGGCAGGCAGGTTATGGCTACACCTTC.

In this sample, this clonotype turned up many times. The chain joins TRBV7-2 to TRBJ2-7, with TRBD1 as a possible D gene (5 bases). The V end was cut by 5 bases, the J end by 3 bases, with 11 bases between. Germline CDR1 reads SGHTA; CDR2 reads FQGNSA. The CDR3 covers 13 residues. For the CDR3, the DNA is TGTGCCAGCAGCCTAGGGGTGGGCTACGAGCAGTACGTC. Protein: CASSLGVGYEQYV.